The TCR beta chain described here comes from a study of Graves' ophthalmopathy and Graves' hyperthyroidism. General observations from the study: The model's ophthalmopathy progression predictions had just under 71% sensitivity and just under 75% specificity. Using a 13-signature model, the authors split ophthalmopathy from stable hyperthyroidism, with about 88% sensitivity and 81.08% specificity.

This clonotype was detected many times. Its antigen is currently unknown. Using RNA transcripts, the TCR beta CDR3 regions were amplified. The first round was an RT-PCR with HTBI primers, and the second round was a multiplex PCR. TCRdb called the multiplex PCR reads again in MiXCR, with one record for every CDR3 protein. Seen here are about 390,000 distinct CDR3 sequences, 15% to 17% observed once, and the top ten hold 5.5% to 8%. Trimming removed 7 bases at V and 4 bases at J, with 17 bases between. The V gene's germline CDR1 is SGHRS and CDR2 YFSETQ. The CDR3 is 14 amino acids. Sequencing input: peripheral blood. This sequence was found in a woman aged 18-30 years with stable Graves' hyperthyroidism. The chain combines TRBV5-1 with TRBJ1-1; a weak D match, TRBD1 (6 bases). CDR3 in DNA: TGCGCCAGCGGGCCTTCAGGGGCGGGCACTGAAGCTTTCTTT. The encoded protein is CASGPSGAGTEAFF.